This entry concerns a single TCR beta chain. Its specificity is not known. This sample is drawn from a study of radiation and T cells in renal cell carcinoma. Study conclusions and caveats: In blood, top tumor clones expanded by 2 weeks, shrinking by 4.

Time point in this sample: blood 4 weeks post-SBRT, at nephrectomy. Treatment defined: 15 Gy SBRT to primary tumor, nephrectomy 4 weeks later. Serial blood draws occurred at baseline and 2 and 4 weeks post-SBRT. The germline CDR1 and CDR2 sequences are SGHRS and YFSETQ. V shed 1 base and J shed 2 bases, with 12 bases lying between them. This CDR3 comprises 15 residues. The table came from immunoSEQ multiplex PCR; TCRdb's copy has only in-frame clones and leaves some out. The top ten clones hold more than 9% of a sample with tens of thousands of clones, 85% of them seen once. The sequence derives from a man in his fifties with renal cell carcinoma. The sample was blood, taken from a patient whose treatment included radiotherapy and nephrectomy. The gene calls are TRBV5-1 and TRBJ2-5; D is possibly TRBD1 (5 bases). CDR3 coding DNA: TGCGCCAGCAGCTTGTTTGGTCAGGGACAAGAGACCCAGTACTTC. Its protein is CASSLFGQGQETQYF.